This T cell receptor beta chain originates from a study of T cell clones after liver transplantation. Study details: Three of the eight recipients were HCV-positive; the rest had non-autoimmune, non-viral transplant indications. Without induction therapy, subjects received standard immunosuppression until 12-24 months post-transplant.

CDR1 SGHAT and CDR2 FQNNGV come from the germline V gene. The CDR3 has 14 residues. Assay: immunoSEQ multiplex PCR; the TCRdb copy retains only in-frame clones and omits some. The sample shows several thousand clones, about 75% of them seen only once. This receptor was taken from a human donor who received a liver transplant. The gene calls are TRBV11-2 and TRBJ2-5, with unresolved D. The J call could be wrong; TRBJ2-7 is a better fit for the DNA end. The source was CD8+ T cells from blood, collected before liver transplant. The CDR3 DNA reads as TGTGCCAGCAGCCCGAACCCTGTCGATCACGAGCAGTACTTC. It yields the protein CASSPNPVDHEQYF.